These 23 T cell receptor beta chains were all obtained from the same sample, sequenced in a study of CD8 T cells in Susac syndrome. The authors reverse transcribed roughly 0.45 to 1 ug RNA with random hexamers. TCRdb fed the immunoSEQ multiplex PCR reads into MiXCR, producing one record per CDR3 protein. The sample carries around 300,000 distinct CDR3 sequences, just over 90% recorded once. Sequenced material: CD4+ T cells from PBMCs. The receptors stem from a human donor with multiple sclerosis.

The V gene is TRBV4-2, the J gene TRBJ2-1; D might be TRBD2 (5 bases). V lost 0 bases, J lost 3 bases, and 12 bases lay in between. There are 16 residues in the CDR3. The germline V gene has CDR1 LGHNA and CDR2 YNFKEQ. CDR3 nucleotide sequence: TGTGCCAGCAGCCAAGAAATGGGAGAGGGCTACAATGAGCAGTTCTTC. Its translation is CASSQEMGEGYNEQFF.

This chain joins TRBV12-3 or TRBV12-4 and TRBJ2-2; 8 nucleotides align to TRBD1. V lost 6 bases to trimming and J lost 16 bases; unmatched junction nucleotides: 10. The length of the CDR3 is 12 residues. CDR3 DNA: TGTGCCAGCAGCGTGAAGGGGACAGGAAGGTTTTTT. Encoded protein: CASSVKGTGRFF.

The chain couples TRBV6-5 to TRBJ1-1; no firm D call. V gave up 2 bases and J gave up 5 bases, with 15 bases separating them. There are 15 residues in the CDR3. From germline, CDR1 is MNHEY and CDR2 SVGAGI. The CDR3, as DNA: TGTGCCAGCAGTTACGTGCAGGAGGCGCGGACTGAAGCTTTCTTT. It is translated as CASSYVQEARTEAFF.

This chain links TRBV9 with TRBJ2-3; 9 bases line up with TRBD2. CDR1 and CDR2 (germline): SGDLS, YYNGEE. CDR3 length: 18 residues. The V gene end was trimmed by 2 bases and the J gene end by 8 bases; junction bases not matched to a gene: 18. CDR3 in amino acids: CASSVGSGGDWGSGTQYF. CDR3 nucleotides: TGTGCCAGCAGCGTGGGTAGCGGGGGAGACTGGGGAAGTGGTACGCAGTATTTT.

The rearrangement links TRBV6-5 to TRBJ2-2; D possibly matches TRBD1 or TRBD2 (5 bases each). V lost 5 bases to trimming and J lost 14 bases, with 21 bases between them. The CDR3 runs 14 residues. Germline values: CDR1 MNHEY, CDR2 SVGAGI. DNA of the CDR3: TGTGCCAGCAGTAACTTCCTAGGGACCGGGAAACTGTTTTTT. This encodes CASSNFLGTGKLFF.

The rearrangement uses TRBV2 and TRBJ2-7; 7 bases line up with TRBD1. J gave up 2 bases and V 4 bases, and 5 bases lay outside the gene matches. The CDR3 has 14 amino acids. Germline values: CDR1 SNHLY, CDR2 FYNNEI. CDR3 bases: TGTGCCAGCAGTGCGGACAGGATAACCTACGAGCAGTACTTC. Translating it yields CASSADRITYEQYF. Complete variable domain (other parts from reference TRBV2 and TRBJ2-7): EPEVTQTPSHQVTQMGQEVILRCVPISNHLYFYWYRQILGQKVEFLVSFYNNEISEKSEIFDDQFSVERPDGSNFTLKIRSTKLEDSAMYFCASSADRITYEQYFGPGTRLTVT.

The CDR3: CASSQVPAGGYEQYF. CDR3 in DNA: TGCGCCAGCAGCCAAGTTCCGGCGGGAGGCTACGAGCAGTACTTC. The V call is TRBV4-1, the J call TRBJ2-7, with 8 bases identical to TRBD2. V trimming: 1 base; J trimming: 3 bases; junction bases outside the gene matches: 5. The CDR3 runs 15 residues. Germline lookup yields CDR1 MGHRA and CDR2 YSYEKL.

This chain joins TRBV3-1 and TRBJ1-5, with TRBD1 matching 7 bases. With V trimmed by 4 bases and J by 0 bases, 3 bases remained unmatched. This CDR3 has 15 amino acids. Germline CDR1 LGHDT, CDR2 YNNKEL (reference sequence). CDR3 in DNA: TGTGCCAGCAGCCGGGGACAGTATAGCAATCAGCCCCAGCATTTT. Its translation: CASSRGQYSNQPQHF.

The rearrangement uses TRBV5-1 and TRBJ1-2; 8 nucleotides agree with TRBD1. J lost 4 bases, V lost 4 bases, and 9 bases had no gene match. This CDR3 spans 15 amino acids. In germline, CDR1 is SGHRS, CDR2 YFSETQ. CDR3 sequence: CASSPETGAGYGYTF. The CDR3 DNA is TGCGCCAGCAGCCCGGAGACAGGGGCCGGCTATGGCTACACCTTC.

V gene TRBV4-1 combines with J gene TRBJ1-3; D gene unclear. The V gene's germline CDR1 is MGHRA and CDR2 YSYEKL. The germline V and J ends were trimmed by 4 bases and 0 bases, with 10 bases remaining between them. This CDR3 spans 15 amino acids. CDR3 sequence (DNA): TGCGCCAGCAGCCTCCTCGACATCTCTGGAAACACCATATATTTT. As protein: CASSLLDISGNTIYF.

CDR3 bases: TGTGCCAGCAGCCAAGAGGGAGATATACACTCTGGAAACACCATATATTTT. This codes for CASSQEGDIHSGNTIYF. The chain couples TRBV3-1 to TRBJ1-3; no firm D call. The V gene's germline CDR1 is LGHDT and CDR2 YNNKEL (reference sequence). This CDR3 spans 17 amino acids. V was pared by 0 bases and J by 0 bases, with 12 bases between.

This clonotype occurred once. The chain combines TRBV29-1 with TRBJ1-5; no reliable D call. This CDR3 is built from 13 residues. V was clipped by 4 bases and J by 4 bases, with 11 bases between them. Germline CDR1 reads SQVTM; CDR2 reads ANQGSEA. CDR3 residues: CSVADDENQPQHF. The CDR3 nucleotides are TGCAGCGTTGCTGACGACGAAAATCAGCCCCAGCATTTT.

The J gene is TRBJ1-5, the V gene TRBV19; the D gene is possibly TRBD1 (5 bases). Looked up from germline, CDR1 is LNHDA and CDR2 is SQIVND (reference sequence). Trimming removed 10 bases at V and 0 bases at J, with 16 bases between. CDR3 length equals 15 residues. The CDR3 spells CATTPATDSNQPQHF. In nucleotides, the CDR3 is TGTGCCACCACCCCGGCGACAGATAGCAATCAGCCCCAGCATTTT.

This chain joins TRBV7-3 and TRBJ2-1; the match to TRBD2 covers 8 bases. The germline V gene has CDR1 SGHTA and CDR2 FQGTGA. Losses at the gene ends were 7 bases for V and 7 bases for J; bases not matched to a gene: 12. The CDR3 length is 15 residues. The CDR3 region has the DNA TGTGCCAGCACCCCTGGCGGGGGGCTTAAGAATGAGCAGTTCTTC. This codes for CASTPGGGLKNEQFF.

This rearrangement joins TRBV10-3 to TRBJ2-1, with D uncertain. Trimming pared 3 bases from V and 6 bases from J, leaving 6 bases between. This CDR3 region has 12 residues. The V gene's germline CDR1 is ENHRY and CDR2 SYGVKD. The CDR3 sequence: CAISENSNEQFF. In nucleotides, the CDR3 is TGTGCCATCAGTGAAAACAGCAATGAGCAGTTCTTC.

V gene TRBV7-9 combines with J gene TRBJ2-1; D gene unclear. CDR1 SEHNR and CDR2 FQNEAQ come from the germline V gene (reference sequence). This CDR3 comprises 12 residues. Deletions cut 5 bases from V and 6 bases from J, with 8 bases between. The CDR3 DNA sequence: TGTGCCAGCAGCCGCCTCTTCAATGAGCAGTTCTTC. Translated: CASSRLFNEQFF.

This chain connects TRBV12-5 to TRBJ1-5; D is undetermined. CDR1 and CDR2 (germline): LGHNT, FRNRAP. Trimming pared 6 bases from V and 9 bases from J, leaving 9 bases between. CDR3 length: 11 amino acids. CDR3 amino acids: CASGKGGPQHF. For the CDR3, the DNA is TGTGCTAGTGGGAAAGGCGGGCCCCAGCATTTT.

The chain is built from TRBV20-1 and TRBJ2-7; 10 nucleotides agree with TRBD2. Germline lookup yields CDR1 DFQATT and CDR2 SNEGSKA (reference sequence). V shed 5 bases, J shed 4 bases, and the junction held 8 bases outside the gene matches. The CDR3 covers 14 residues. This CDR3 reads CSAWAPTSGYEQYF. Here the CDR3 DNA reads TGCAGTGCTTGGGCCCCGACTAGCGGGTACGAGCAGTACTTC.

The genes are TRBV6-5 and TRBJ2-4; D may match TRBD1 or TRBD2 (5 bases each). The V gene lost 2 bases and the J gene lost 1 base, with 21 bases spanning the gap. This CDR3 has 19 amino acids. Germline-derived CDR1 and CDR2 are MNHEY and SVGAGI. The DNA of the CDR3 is TGTGCCAGCAGTTACGGGATTTTAGAGGGGCGCCGGGCCAAAAACATTCAGTACTTC. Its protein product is CASSYGILEGRRAKNIQYF.

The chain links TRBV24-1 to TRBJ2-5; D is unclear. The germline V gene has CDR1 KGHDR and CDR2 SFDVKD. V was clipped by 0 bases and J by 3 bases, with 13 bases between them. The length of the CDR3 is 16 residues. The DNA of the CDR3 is TGTGCCACCAGTGATTTGGGCAGGTCGGCCGAAGAGACCCAGTACTTC. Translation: CATSDLGRSAEETQYF.

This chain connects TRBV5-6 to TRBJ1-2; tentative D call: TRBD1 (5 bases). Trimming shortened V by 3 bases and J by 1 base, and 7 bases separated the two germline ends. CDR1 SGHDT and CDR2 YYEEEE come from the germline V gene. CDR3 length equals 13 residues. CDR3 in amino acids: CASSSTVNYGYTF. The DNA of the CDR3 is TGTGCCAGCAGCTCGACAGTTAACTATGGCTACACCTTC.

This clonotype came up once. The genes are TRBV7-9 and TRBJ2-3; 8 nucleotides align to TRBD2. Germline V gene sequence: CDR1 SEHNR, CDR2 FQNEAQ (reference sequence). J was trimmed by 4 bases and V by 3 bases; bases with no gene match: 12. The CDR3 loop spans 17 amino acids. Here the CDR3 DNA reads TGTGCCAGCAGCTTCCGGAGCGGGGGAGCCCCCTCAGATACGCAGTATTTT. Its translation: CASSFRSGGAPSDTQYF.

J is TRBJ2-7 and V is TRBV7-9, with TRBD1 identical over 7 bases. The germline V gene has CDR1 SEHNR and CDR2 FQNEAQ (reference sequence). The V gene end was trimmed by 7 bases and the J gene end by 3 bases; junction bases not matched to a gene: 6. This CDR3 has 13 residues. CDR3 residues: CASTRDRVYEQYF. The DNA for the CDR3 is TGTGCCAGCACCCGGGACAGAGTCTACGAGCAGTACTTC.